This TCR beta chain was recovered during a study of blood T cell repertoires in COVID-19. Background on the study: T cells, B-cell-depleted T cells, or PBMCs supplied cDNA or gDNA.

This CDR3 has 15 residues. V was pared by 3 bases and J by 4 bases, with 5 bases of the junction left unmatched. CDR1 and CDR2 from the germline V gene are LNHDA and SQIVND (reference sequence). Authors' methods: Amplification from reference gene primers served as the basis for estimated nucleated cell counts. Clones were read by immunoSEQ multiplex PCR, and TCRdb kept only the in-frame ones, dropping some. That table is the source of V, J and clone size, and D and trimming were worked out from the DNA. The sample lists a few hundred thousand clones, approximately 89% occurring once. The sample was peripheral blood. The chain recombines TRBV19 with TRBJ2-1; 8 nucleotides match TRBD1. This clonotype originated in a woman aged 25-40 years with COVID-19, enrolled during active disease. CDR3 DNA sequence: TGTGCCAGTAGTATCTCAGGGGGCCTTTACAATGAGCAGTTCTTC. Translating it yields CASSISGGLYNEQFF.